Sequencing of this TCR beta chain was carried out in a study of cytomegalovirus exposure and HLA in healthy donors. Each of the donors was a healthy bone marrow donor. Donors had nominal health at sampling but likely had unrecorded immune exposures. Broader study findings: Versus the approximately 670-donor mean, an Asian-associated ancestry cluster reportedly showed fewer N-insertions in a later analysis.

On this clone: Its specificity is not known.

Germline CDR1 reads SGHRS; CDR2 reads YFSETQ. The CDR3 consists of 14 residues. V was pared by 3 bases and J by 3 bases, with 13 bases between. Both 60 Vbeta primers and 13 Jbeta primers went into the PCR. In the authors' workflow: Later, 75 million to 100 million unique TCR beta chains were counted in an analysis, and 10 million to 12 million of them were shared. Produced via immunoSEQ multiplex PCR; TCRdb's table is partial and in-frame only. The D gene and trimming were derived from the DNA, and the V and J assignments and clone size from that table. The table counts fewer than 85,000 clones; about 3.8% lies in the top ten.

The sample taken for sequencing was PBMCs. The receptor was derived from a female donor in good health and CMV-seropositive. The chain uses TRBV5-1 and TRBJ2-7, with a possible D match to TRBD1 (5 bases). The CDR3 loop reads CASSSTDTVYEQYF. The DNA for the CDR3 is TGCGCCAGCAGCTCAACGGACACCGTCTACGAGCAGTACTTC.